The 3 T cell receptor beta chains presented below share a single source sample, sequenced in a study of blood T cell repertoires in COVID-19. Using immunoSEQ multiplex PCR, the repertoire was profiled, and TCRdb retains in-frame clones only, with some absent. Of 300,000 to 400,000 clones listed, 80% to 90% are singletons. Material for sequencing was peripheral blood. Receptors originate from a woman aged 55-70 years with COVID-19, enrolled during active disease.

The chain has TRBV30 and TRBJ1-1; D is perhaps TRBD1 (5 bases). Germline CDR1 and CDR2: GTSNPN and SVGIG (reference sequence). The CDR3 loop spans 11 amino acids. Trimming removed 8 bases from V and 6 bases from J, with 13 bases in between. CDR3 sequence reads: CARLGTSEAFF. Here the CDR3 DNA reads TGTGCCCGATTGGGGACTTCTGAAGCTTTCTTT.

The chain is built from TRBV2 and TRBJ1-5; D gene ambiguous. This CDR3 is built from 16 residues. Germline lookup yields CDR1 SNHLY and CDR2 FYNNEI. The V and J ends lost 0 bases and 2 bases respectively, with 11 bases between them. CDR3 coding DNA: TGTGCCAGCAGTGAAGCGGGAGGTAGACGCAATCAGCCCCAGCATTTT. The encoded protein is CASSEAGGRRNQPQHF.

The chain recombines TRBV5-1 with TRBJ1-1; perhaps TRBD1 as D (5 bases). Trimming removed 3 bases from V and 0 bases from J, with 9 bases in between. The CDR3 has 14 amino acids. The germline V gene has CDR1 SGHRS and CDR2 YFSETQ. DNA for the CDR3: TGCGCCAGCAGCTCCCGGGGGATGAACACTGAAGCTTTCTTT. It yields the protein CASSSRGMNTEAFF.